This T cell receptor (beta chain) comes out of a study of spatial heterogeneity in lung cancer. Study background: Among detected sequences, beta-chain ones consistently exceeded alpha-chain ones in number. Across the raw uncorrected reads, a unique TCR and UMI combination was observed, on average, more than ten times.

Sample time point: blood at routine non-recurrence follow-up after resection. Researchers sequenced whole RNA taken from tumor, nontumor lung or frozen PBMC without sorting. The CDR3 is 14 residues long. Germline CDR1 reads DFQATT; CDR2 reads SNEGSKA (reference sequence). Trimming cost V 0 bases and J 6 bases, with 14 bases left between them. TCRdb reanalysed the 5' RACE reads using MiXCR and keeps one entry per CDR3 protein. The data contain about 52,000 distinct CDR3 sequences, around 6.7% of them singletons. J is TRBJ2-5 and V is TRBV20-1, with D possibly TRBD1 on 6 matching bases. The specimen was PBMCs, collected at follow-up. The sequence was obtained from a female donor with early-stage non-small cell lung cancer. The CDR3 reads CSAREGAARKTQYF. The CDR3 region has the DNA TGCAGTGCTAGAGAGGGGGCGGCGAGGAAGACCCAGTACTTC.